These T cell receptor beta chains were read from a single sample in a study of T cell repertoires in cytomegalovirus infection. In TCRdb, the reads were re-called with MiXCR into one record per CDR3 protein. Among nearly 650,000 distinct CDR3 sequences listed, 20% to 25% were seen once. Sequencing was carried out using CD8+ T cells from PBMCs. The receptors stem from a human donor in good health (CMV status not recorded). Some clones in this sample may be carry-over from other donors' samples. CDR3s include the opening cysteine and the closing phenylalanine or tryptophan. The D gene is left open where the match is weak. Size tells how often a clone was seen (once, few, many) or the class of an expanded clone, and some rows leave it out.

clone_size j_call v_call d_call cdr3_nt cdr3_aa
many TRBJ1-2 TRBV7-9 . TGTGCCAGCAGCGCGGGGGTCCGAGGGGCGATCTATGGCTACACCTTC CASSAGVRGAIYGYTF
many TRBJ2-2 TRBV7-6 . TGTGCCAGCAGCCCGGTTACCGAGACCGGGGAGCTGTTTTTT CASSPVTETGELFF
few TRBJ1-1 TRBV20-1 . TGCAGTGCTAGAGATCTCCGGGACTATGAAGCTTTCTTT CSARDLRDYEAFF
few TRBJ2-7 TRBV25-1 . TGTGCCAGCAGTCAACAGGAGTACGAGCAGTACTTC CASSQQEYEQYF
many TRBJ2-1 TRBV19 TRBD2 TGTGCCACGGGACTAGCGGGGGTTGAGCAGTTCTTC CATGLAGVEQFF
many TRBJ2-1 TRBV7-2 TRBD2 TGTGCCAGCAGCCTGGCGGGGGAGAGGGAGCAGTTCTTC CASSLAGEREQFF
. TRBJ2-5 TRBV28 TRBD1 TGTGCCAGCAGTCTTCCCCCGGACAGGGCGAACCAAGAGACCCAGTACTTC CASSLPPDRANQETQYF
many TRBJ2-2 TRBV7-6 . TGTGCCAGCAGTTGGGTGGCCGGGGAGCTGTTTTTT CASSWVAGELFF
. TRBJ2-6 TRBV7-6 . TGTGCCAGCAGCTTACCCTTACAGGGCTCTGGGGCCAACGTCCTGACTTTC CASSLPLQGSGANVLTF
. TRBJ2-2 TRBV5-5 . TGTGCCAGCAGCCCCCAGGGATGGGAGCTGTTTTTT CASSPQGWELFF
few TRBJ2-1 TRBV13 . TGTGCCAGCAGCTCGAACGAGAGATCACAGGGATATTCCTACAATGAGCAGTTCTTC CASSSNERSQGYSYNEQFF
. TRBJ1-1 TRBV29-1 . TGCAGCGTTGAACGGCCTCTTAACGTAGCTTTCTTT CSVERPLNVAFF
few TRBJ2-1 TRBV7-7 TRBD2 TGTGCTAGCAGCCCGACTAGCGGGGGGGCAGTTTACAATGAGCAGTTCTTC CASSPTSGGAVYNEQFF
few TRBJ2-1 TRBV6-2/TRBV6-3 TRBD2 TGTGCCAGCAGTCCCCCCCGGACTAGCGGGGATATCCGAAATGAGCAGTTCTTC CASSPPRTSGDIRNEQFF
few TRBJ1-2 TRBV7-9 . TGTGCCAGCAGCTTAAACAGGGAGCCTTATGGCTACACCTTC CASSLNREPYGYTF
few TRBJ1-1 TRBV5-6 . TGTGCCAGCAGCTTTATAGGTTCCGATCCCAACACTGAAGCTTTCTTT CASSFIGSDPNTEAFF
. TRBJ2-7 TRBV4-1 . TGCGCCAGCAGCCAAGTCCTAGGGTCCTCCTACGAGCAGTACTTC CASSQVLGSSYEQYF
many TRBJ2-3 TRBV7-2 TRBD2 TGTGCCAGCAGCTTCGGCGGGGGGCCGACAGATACGCAGTATTTT CASSFGGGPTDTQYF
few TRBJ1-5 TRBV20-1 . TGCAGTGCTAGAAATTCGGCAGTAAGGTTTTACGGCAATCAGCCCCAGCATTTT CSARNSAVRFYGNQPQHF
. TRBJ2-7 TRBV27 . TGTGCCAGCAGTCCCCGGGCAGGGGTTGCCTACGAGCAGTACTTC CASSPRAGVAYEQYF
few TRBJ1-5 TRBV6-6 . TGTGCCAGCAATGGGGTTTGGGGGCCGGATTATAGCAATCAGCCCCAGCATTTT CASNGVWGPDYSNQPQHF
. TRBJ1-5 TRBV7-8 TRBD1 TGTGCCAGCAGCACAGGGACAGGGAAAGAACAGCCCCAGCATTTT CASSTGTGKEQPQHF
. TRBJ2-3 TRBV19 . TGTGCCAGTATGGGGCGGACCACCTCTCGCACAGATACGCAGTATTTT CASMGRTTSRTDTQYF
few TRBJ1-2 TRBV4-1 . TGCGCCAGCAGCCAGAAACCGGGGGAACCTAACTATGGCTACACCTTC CASSQKPGEPNYGYTF
. TRBJ2-3 TRBV7-6 . TGTGCCAGCAGCTTTAGCTGGGCTAGCACAGATACGCAGTATTTT CASSFSWASTDTQYF
medium-sized TRBJ2-3 TRBV20-1 . TGCAGTGCCCCGACAGGATCGCCCCGATTTAGCACAGATACGCAGTATTTT CSAPTGSPRFSTDTQYF
many TRBJ2-7 TRBV6-5 . TGTGCCAGCAGTTACTCGACCGACGGAACCTACGAGCAGTACTTC CASSYSTDGTYEQYF
. TRBJ1-2 TRBV6-6 . TGTGCCAGCAGTTCGAGTGCTCACTATGGCTACACCTTC CASSSSAHYGYTF
many TRBJ1-2 TRBV27 . TGTGCCAGCAGTGCCGGTGGGGGGCACTATGGCTACACCTTC CASSAGGGHYGYTF
few TRBJ2-3 TRBV2 . TGTGCCAGCAGTCACCGAGGGACCTCACTTGATACGCAGTATTTT CASSHRGTSLDTQYF
many TRBJ1-1 TRBV7-8 . TGTGCCAGCAGCCCTAGGACGGGGGGAGGCACTGAAGCTTTCTTT CASSPRTGGGTEAFF
. TRBJ2-7 TRBV20-1 TRBD1 TGCAGTGCTAGAAATGACAGGGGGCGCATCAACGAGCAGTACTTC CSARNDRGRINEQYF
many TRBJ2-1 TRBV7-8 TRBD1 TGTGCCAGCAGCGAAACCCCGGGACAGGCGACCTACAATGAGCAGTTCTTC CASSETPGQATYNEQFF
. TRBJ1-5 TRBV2 . TGTGCCAGCACCCCAGGCCGGGGGAACAATCAGCCCCAGCATTTT CASTPGRGNNQPQHF
. TRBJ1-1 TRBV29-1 . TGCAGCGTTGAGGTTGTAGGCAGGGGCACTGAAGCTTTCTTT CSVEVVGRGTEAFF
many TRBJ1-4 TRBV6-6 . TGTGCCAGCAGTGATAATGAAAAACTGTTTTTT CASSDNEKLFF
. TRBJ2-1 TRBV4-1 . TGCGCCAGCAGCCAAGATTGGGGACTTCACAATGAGCAGTTCTTC CASSQDWGLHNEQFF
many TRBJ2-3 TRBV7-9 . TGTGCCATTTTATGGCCATACACAGATACGCAGTATTTT CAILWPYTDTQYF
many TRBJ2-1 TRBV7-9 . TGTGCCAGCAGCTTAGTAAGTACTGAGCAGTTCTTC CASSLVSTEQFF
many TRBJ1-2 TRBV7-8 . TGTGCCAGCAGCTTTGGGCCGAACTATGGCTACACCTTC CASSFGPNYGYTF
. TRBJ2-7 TRBV7-6 TRBD1 TGTGCCAGCAGCTCGACAGGGGCTCTAAGGCCTCGCTCCTACGAGCAGTACTTC CASSSTGALRPRSYEQYF
. TRBJ2-3 TRBV9 . TGTGCCAGCAGCCCTTACGGATCTAGCACAGATACGCAGTATTTT CASSPYGSSTDTQYF
many TRBJ1-1 TRBV12-3/TRBV12-4 . TGTGCCTTGGCCCGGAGGGGAACTGAAGCTTTCTTT CALARRGTEAFF
. TRBJ1-5 TRBV6-1 . TGTGCCAGCAGTGAACCGATGGAGGGGGGGATTGCGCATTTT CASSEPMEGGIAHF
. TRBJ2-7 TRBV29-1 . TGCAGCGTTGAGGCAGGTTCGAGATTCTACGAGCAGTACTTC CSVEAGSRFYEQYF
many TRBJ1-1 TRBV7-2 TRBD1 TGTGCCAGCATGTCGATTGGAGGGGGACAGGGGAATGCTTTCTTT CASMSIGGGQGNAFF
. TRBJ2-1 TRBV6-6 . TGTGCCAGCAGTTACCGTGACCCGGGTATAGATGAGCAGTTCTTC CASSYRDPGIDEQFF
. TRBJ2-5 TRBV27 . TGTGCCAGCAGTGCCTCTTGGACTATCGGACCTGAGACCCAGTACTTC CASSASWTIGPETQYF
few TRBJ1-2 TRBV7-9 . TGTGCCAGCAGCTTAGGCGGTCCGGGGGCAAATGGCTACACCTTC CASSLGGPGANGYTF
. TRBJ1-1 TRBV7-9 . TGTGCCAGCAGCAGCACCAGTGAAGCTTTCTTT CASSSTSEAFF
. TRBJ2-3 TRBV6-2/TRBV6-3 . TGTGCCAGCCTTCACGGCCATACGCAGTATTTT CASLHGHTQYF
many TRBJ1-3 TRBV7-2 . TGTGCCAGCAGCTTGACAGGAAACACCATATATTTT CASSLTGNTIYF
few TRBJ2-1 TRBV5-6 . TGTGCCAGCAGCTTGGGGCGGCCCAGCGATGAGCAGTTCTTC CASSLGRPSDEQFF
. TRBJ2-1 TRBV12-3/TRBV12-4 . TGTGCCAGCAGTCCCGGGACTTGCGGTTACAATGAGCAGTTCTTC CASSPGTCGYNEQFF
. TRBJ2-1 TRBV28 TRBD2 TGTGCCAGCAGTTTTGTGGGGGGGGTGAATGAGCAGTTCTTC CASSFVGGVNEQFF
. TRBJ2-1 TRBV28 TRBD2 TGTGCCAGCAGTTTAACTAGCGGGGGGGCCGGTAGTGAGCAGTTCTTC CASSLTSGGAGSEQFF
. TRBJ1-2 TRBV6-5 . TGTGCCAGCAGCTACTGGACAGATTATGGCTACACCTTC CASSYWTDYGYTF
few TRBJ2-3 TRBV6-5 TRBD2 TGTGCCAGCAGTTACTCATTCGGGGGGGGCTCCCCAGGGACAGATACGCAGTATTTT CASSYSFGGGSPGTDTQYF
. TRBJ1-1 TRBV4-1 . TGCGCCAGCAGCCGCGAGAGCCTAGGGACGGCAAACACTGAAGCTTTCTTT CASSRESLGTANTEAFF
. TRBJ1-2 TRBV24-1 . TGTGCCACCAGTGATTTGCGTCAGGGTTTTGGCTACACCTTC CATSDLRQGFGYTF